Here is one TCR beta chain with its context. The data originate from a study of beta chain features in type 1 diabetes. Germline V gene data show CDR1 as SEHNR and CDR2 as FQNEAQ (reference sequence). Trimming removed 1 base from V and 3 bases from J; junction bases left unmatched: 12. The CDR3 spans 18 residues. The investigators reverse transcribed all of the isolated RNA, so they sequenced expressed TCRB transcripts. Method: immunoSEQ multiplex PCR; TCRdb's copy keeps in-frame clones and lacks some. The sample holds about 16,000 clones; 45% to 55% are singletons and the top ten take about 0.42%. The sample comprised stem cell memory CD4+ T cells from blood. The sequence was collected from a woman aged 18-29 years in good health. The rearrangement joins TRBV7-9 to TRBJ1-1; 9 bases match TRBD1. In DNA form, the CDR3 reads TGTGCCAGCAGCTTAGAGGGACAGGGCCCCTCCCGTGACACTGAAGCTTTCTTT. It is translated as CASSLEGQGPSRDTEAFF.